Only a few counts were recorded for the clone carrying this T cell receptor (beta chain). A process of 5'RACE template switching, which added a universal primer site and UMIs, was used to make TCR cDNA. TCRdb independently ran MiXCR on the 5' RACE reads; one entry per CDR3 protein. The sample records 450,000 to 600,000 distinct CDR3 sequences, about a sixth being singletons. V was trimmed by 0 bases and J by 5 bases, leaving 13 bases between them. The germline gives CDR1 DFQATT, CDR2 SNEGSKA (reference sequence). This CDR3 spans 14 amino acids. These data belong to a study of T cells after yellow fever vaccination.

The specimen was PBMCs, collected 4 to 6 days after the first yellow fever vaccination. This chain connects TRBV20-1 to TRBJ1-2; D may be TRBD1 (5 bases). This clonotype was obtained from a man in his late teens or twenties who received the YFV17D yellow fever vaccine. CDR3 protein: CSARDRVGVYGYTF. CDR3 coding DNA: TGCAGTGCTAGAGATCGGGTGGGGGTTTATGGCTACACCTTC.